The 2 T cell receptor beta chains below all came from one sample that was sequenced in a study of blood T cell repertoires in COVID-19. The table came from immunoSEQ multiplex PCR; TCRdb's copy has only in-frame clones and leaves some out. The repertoire holds about 140,000 clones, with roughly 83% as singletons. Sequencing was performed on PBMCs or T cells enriched from blood (not recorded which). The origin of the receptors is a man in his forties or fifties with acute COVID-19.

The chain has TRBV5-5 and TRBJ2-7, with D possibly being TRBD2 (6 bases). Trimming shortened V by 4 bases and J by 2 bases, and 22 bases separated the two germline ends. CDR3 size: 17 residues. The germline V gene has CDR1 SGHKS and CDR2 YYEKEE (reference sequence). CDR3 coding DNA: TGTGCCAGCAGCCGCGGGACTCCCAGAGGAGATACCTACGAGCAGTACTTC. It codes for CASSRGTPRGDTYEQYF.

The chain joins TRBV4-3 to TRBJ1-6; 7 bases line up with TRBD1. CDR1 LGHNA and CDR2 YSLEER come from the germline V gene. The J segment lost 9 bases and the V segment lost 2 bases, leaving 10 bases of the junction unmatched. This CDR3 spans 16 amino acids. Here the CDR3 reads CASSQIWDSLISPLHF. Here the CDR3 DNA reads TGCGCCAGCAGCCAAATTTGGGACAGCCTAATTTCACCCCTCCACTTT.